Presented here are 19 T cell receptor beta chains from one specimen sequenced in a study of blood T cell repertoires in COVID-19. Libraries were prepared by immunoSEQ multiplex PCR; TCRdb keeps only in-frame clonotypes and omits some of them. The repertoire holds about 210,000 clones, with roughly 87% as singletons. The source material was peripheral blood. The receptors here all came from a woman aged 55 to 70 with COVID-19, enrolled during active disease.

The chain's CDR3 is CASSIGGQQETQYF. CDR3 in DNA: TGTGCCAGTAGTATAGGAGGGCAGCAAGAGACCCAGTACTTC. The rearrangement links TRBV19 to TRBJ2-5; D might be TRBD2 (5 bases). The CDR3 length is 14 residues. Trimming cost V 1 base and J 2 bases, with 8 bases left between them. Germline CDR1 and CDR2: LNHDA and SQIVND (reference sequence).

This clone was found a few times. V gene TRBV6-5 combines with J gene TRBJ1-6; D may be TRBD1 (5 bases). V was shortened by 5 bases and J by 7 bases, with 9 bases between the two germline ends. Looked up from germline, CDR1 is MNHEY and CDR2 is SVGAGI. The CDR3 has 13 amino acids. The CDR3 DNA follows: TGTGCCAGCAGTATCAGGGCCAATTCACCCCTCCACTTT. Translated: CASSIRANSPLHF.

V usage is TRBV2 and J usage is TRBJ1-6; no clear D gene. The CDR3 has 15 amino acids. Germline V gene sequence: CDR1 SNHLY, CDR2 FYNNEI. V lost 3 bases, J lost 10 bases, and 16 bases lay in between. CDR3 amino acids: CASSEAGKWRSPLHF. CDR3 DNA: TGTGCCAGCAGTGAGGCGGGGAAATGGAGGTCACCCCTCCACTTT. Looking up the rest from reference TRBV2 and TRBJ1-6 gives the full variable domain: EPEVTQTPSHQVTQMGQEVILRCVPISNHLYFYWYRQILGQKVEFLVSFYNNEISEKSEIFDDQFSVERPDGSNFTLKIRSTKLEDSAMYFCASSEAGKWRSPLHFGNGTRLTVT.

V usage is TRBV6-5 and J usage is TRBJ2-6; the D is unclear. V lost 2 bases to trimming and J lost 0 bases, with 5 bases between them. Germline V CDR1 and CDR2: MNHEY, SVGAGI. This CDR3 spans 15 amino acids. The CDR3 DNA follows: TGTGCCAGCAGTTACGAGCGCTCTGGGGCCAACGTCCTGACTTTC. It encodes CASSYERSGANVLTF.

In this sample, this clone turned up a few times. The chain employs TRBV19 and TRBJ1-2, with 10 bases aligning to TRBD1. Unmatched junction bases numbered 6, after V lost 3 bases and J lost 8 bases. The CDR3 length is 14 residues. Germline CDR1 and CDR2: LNHDA and SQIVND (reference sequence). The CDR3 loop is CASSMRTGGLGYTF. The DNA for the CDR3 is TGTGCCAGTAGTATGCGGACAGGGGGATTGGGCTACACCTTC. The full variable domain, its missing parts supplied by reference TRBV19 and TRBJ1-2, is DGGITQSPKYLFRKEGQNVTLSCEQNLNHDAMYWYRQDPGQGLRLIYYSQIVNDFQKGDIAEGYSVSREKKESFPLTVTSAQKNPTAFYLCASSMRTGGLGYTFGSGTRLTVV.

This rearrangement joins TRBV4-3 to TRBJ2-7, with TRBD2 matching 9 bases. Per germline, CDR1 LGHNA and CDR2 YSLEER. The V segment lost 4 bases and the J segment 0 bases; nucleotides outside the gene matches: 7. CDR3 length: 16 amino acids. In DNA form, the CDR3 reads TGCGCCAGCAGCCGAAGCCCTAGCGGGGCCTCCTACGAGCAGTACTTC. Translation: CASSRSPSGASYEQYF.

This clone came up a few times. This chain links TRBV7-3 with TRBJ1-1; D is unresolved. V was trimmed by 2 bases and J by 0 bases, leaving 10 bases between them. Germline CDR1 and CDR2: SGHTA and FQGTGA. The length of the CDR3 is 15 residues. CDR3 bases: TGTGCCAGCAGCTTACTTCCGGGGATGAACACTGAAGCTTTCTTT. Translation gives CASSLLPGMNTEAFF.

The chain has TRBV7-2 and TRBJ2-7, with TRBD1 as a possible D gene (6 bases). The CDR3 has 16 residues. The germline V and J ends were trimmed by 5 bases and 4 bases, with 21 bases remaining between them. The V gene's germline CDR1 is SGHTA and CDR2 FQGNSA. The CDR3 loop reads CASSPRFDLGAYEQYF. The CDR3 DNA is TGTGCCAGCAGCCCCCGGTTCGACTTGGGGGCTTACGAGCAGTACTTC.

This clone appeared a few times. The rearrangement joins TRBV19 to TRBJ1-5; 9 nucleotides align to TRBD1. The trim removed 5 bases at V and 0 bases at J, leaving 11 bases unmatched. Germline lookup yields CDR1 LNHDA and CDR2 SQIVND (reference sequence). The CDR3 loop spans 18 amino acids. CDR3 in DNA: TGTGCCAGTAGTTCCCGAGGGGGGACAGGGAATAGCAATCAGCCCCAGCATTTT. This encodes CASSSRGGTGNSNQPQHF.

This sequence joins TRBV7-9 and TRBJ1-2; D might be TRBD1 (6 bases). The V end lost 2 bases, the J end lost 0 bases, and 10 bases lay between the germline ends. The CDR3 has 15 amino acids. CDR1 is SEHNR and CDR2 is FQNEAQ in the germline V gene (reference sequence). CDR3 nucleotide sequence: TGTGCCAGCAGCTTACAGGGGATAGCTAACTATGGCTACACCTTC. Encoded protein: CASSLQGIANYGYTF.

The rearrangement links TRBV28 to TRBJ2-4; 8 bases are a match to TRBD1. With 4 bases clipped from V and 6 bases from J, the junction kept 8 bases outside the gene matches. Germline CDR1 is MDHEN and CDR2 is SYDVKM. The CDR3 runs 15 residues. The CDR3 DNA sequence: TGTGCCAGCAGTTCTCCGACAGGGGTTGTAAACATTCAGTACTTC. It codes for CASSSPTGVVNIQYF.

The chain employs TRBV29-1 and TRBJ1-3, with 7 bases lining up with TRBD1. The CDR3 is 14 amino acids. V lost 3 bases, J lost 4 bases, and 6 bases stayed unmatched. The germline V gene has CDR1 SQVTM and CDR2 ANQGSEA. CDR3: CSVDGQGDGNTIYF. The CDR3 DNA sequence: TGCAGCGTTGACGGGCAGGGGGACGGAAACACCATATATTTT.

This chain connects TRBV11-3 to TRBJ2-1; 14 positions agree with TRBD2. The CDR3 is 18 residues long. The J segment lost 2 bases and the V segment lost 6 bases, leaving 9 bases of the junction unmatched. CDR1 is SGHNT and CDR2 is YENEEA in the germline V gene. CDR3 in amino acids: CASSAGEGLAGAYNEQFF. The CDR3 DNA sequence: TGTGCCAGCAGTGCGGGAGAGGGACTAGCGGGAGCCTACAATGAGCAGTTCTTC. Using reference TRBV11-3 and TRBJ2-1 for the parts outside the CDR3, the full variable domain is EAGVVQSPRYKIIEKKQPVAFWCNPISGHNTLYWYLQNLGQGPELLIRYENEEAVDDSQLPKDRFSAERLKGVDSTLKIQPAELGDSAVYLCASSAGEGLAGAYNEQFFGPGTRLTVL.

The rearrangement links TRBV3-1 (or the pseudogene TRBV3-2) to TRBJ2-1, with D perhaps TRBD1 (6 bases). The length of the CDR3 is 12 residues. The germline V and J ends were trimmed by 4 bases and 9 bases, with 10 bases remaining between them. Germline CDR1 LGHDT, CDR2 YNNKEL (reference sequence). For the CDR3, the DNA is TGTGCCAGCAGCCCCCTCAGGGGTGAGCAGTTCTTC. Protein product: CASSPLRGEQFF.

The CDR3 spells CASSLRTGGDGYTF. The CDR3, as DNA: TGTGCCAGCAGCCTGCGGACAGGGGGCGATGGCTACACCTTC. The chain has TRBV21-1 and TRBJ1-2; the table's TRBD1 call for D was not verified on the DNA. TRBV21-1 is a documented pseudogene. CDR3 length: 14 residues.

The chain links TRBV5-1 to TRBJ2-7, with 7 bases lining up with TRBD2. Per the germline V gene, CDR1 is SGHRS and CDR2 is YFSETQ. The CDR3 loop spans 14 amino acids. With 2 bases clipped from V and 2 bases from J, the junction kept 4 bases outside the gene matches. As DNA, the CDR3 is TGCGCCAGCAGCTTAGAGCGGGGCCCCTACGAGCAGTACTTC. It specifies CASSLERGPYEQYF.

The chain has TRBV7-3 and TRBJ2-2, with D tentatively TRBD2 (6 bases). The CDR3 has 16 residues. Trimming removed 2 bases at V and 5 bases at J, with 15 bases between. The germline V gene encodes CDR1 SGHTA and CDR2 FQGTGA. The CDR3 sequence: CASSLQAGMDTGELFF. CDR3 DNA: TGTGCCAGCAGCTTACAGGCGGGGATGGATACCGGGGAGCTGTTTTTT.

The rearrangement links TRBV19 to TRBJ1-2; D gene unclear. Germline values: CDR1 LNHDA, CDR2 SQIVND (reference sequence). V was clipped by 0 bases and J by 3 bases, with 32 bases between them. CDR3 length: 22 residues. CDR3 sequence reads: CASSIDPAEVPPVREGDYGYTF. The CDR3 bases are TGTGCCAGTAGTATAGATCCGGCAGAGGTCCCACCCGTGCGAGAAGGAGACTATGGCTACACCTTC.

The rearrangement joins TRBV7-3 to TRBJ1-3; D call uncertain. Germline CDR1 is SGHTA and CDR2 is FQGTGA. The germline V and J ends were trimmed by 1 base and 0 bases, with 10 bases remaining between them. The CDR3 is made up of 16 amino acids. The CDR3 DNA reads TGTGCCAGCAGCTTAATTCTCCCCAGCTCTGGAAACACCATATATTTT. Amino acid sequence: CASSLILPSSGNTIYF.